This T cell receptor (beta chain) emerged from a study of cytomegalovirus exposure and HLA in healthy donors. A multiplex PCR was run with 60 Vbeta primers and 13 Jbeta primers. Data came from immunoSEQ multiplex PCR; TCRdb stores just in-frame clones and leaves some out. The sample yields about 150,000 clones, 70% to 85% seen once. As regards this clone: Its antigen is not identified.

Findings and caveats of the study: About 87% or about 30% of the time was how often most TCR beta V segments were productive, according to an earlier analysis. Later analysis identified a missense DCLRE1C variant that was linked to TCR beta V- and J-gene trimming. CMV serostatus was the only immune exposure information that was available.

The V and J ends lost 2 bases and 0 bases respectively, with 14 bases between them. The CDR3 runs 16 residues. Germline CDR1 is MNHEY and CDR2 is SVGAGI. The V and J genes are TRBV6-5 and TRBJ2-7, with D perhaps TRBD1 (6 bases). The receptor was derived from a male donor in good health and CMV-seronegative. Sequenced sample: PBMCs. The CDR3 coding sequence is TGTGCCAGCAGTTACGTGTGGGACACGGACTCCTACGAGCAGTACTTC. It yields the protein CASSYVWDTDSYEQYF.